These 5 T cell receptor beta chains came from one sample sequenced in a study of blood T cell repertoires in COVID-19. Clones were sequenced by immunoSEQ multiplex PCR, and TCRdb holds only the in-frame ones, with some missing. This sample has some 300,000 clones; approximately 89% occur once, and the top ten carry approximately 7.2%. The specimen was peripheral blood. The receptors shown here come from a woman younger than 45 who had recovered from COVID-19.

V is TRBV29-1 and J is TRBJ2-7, with D perhaps TRBD2 (7 bases). Germline values: CDR1 SQVTM, CDR2 ANQGSEA. V was cut by 5 bases and J by 5 bases, with 22 bases left in between. The length of the CDR3 is 15 residues. CDR3 DNA: TGCAGCGTTTCCGCAGGGAGGGGGAGGCTAAACGAGCAGTACTTC. Protein sequence: CSVSAGRGRLNEQYF.

The rearrangement joins TRBV13 to TRBJ1-1, with D uncertain. Deletions cut 8 bases from V and 5 bases from J, with 21 bases between. Germline CDR1 PRHDT, CDR2 FYEKMQ (reference sequence). The CDR3 contains 15 residues. CDR3 in amino acids: CASGSWRAGGTEAFF. The CDR3 DNA reads TGTGCCAGCGGTTCTTGGAGGGCCGGCGGGACTGAAGCTTTCTTT.

The rearrangement links TRBV28 to TRBJ2-2, with 10 bases that match TRBD1. The CDR3 spans 15 residues. CDR1 is MDHEN and CDR2 is SYDVKM in the germline V gene. With V trimmed by 6 bases and J by 5 bases, 6 bases remained unmatched. Here the CDR3 DNA reads TGTGCCAGCAGGACCGGGACAGGGGTGACCGGGGAGCTGTTTTTT. Translating gives CASRTGTGVTGELFF. Based on the CDR3 plus reference TRBV28 and TRBJ2-2, the full variable domain is DVKVTQSSRYLVKRTGEKVFLECVQDMDHENMFWYRQDPGLGLRLIYFSYDVKMKEKGDIPEGYSVSREKKERFSLILESASTNQTSMYLCASRTGTGVTGELFFGEGSRLTVL.

This clone has only one observation. V gene TRBV18 combines with J gene TRBJ2-7; 11 bases are a match to TRBD2. The CDR3 is 15 residues long. V lost 6 bases to trimming and J lost 3 bases; unmatched junction nucleotides: 7. Germline lookup yields CDR1 KGHSH and CDR2 LQKENI. The CDR3 is CASSQTSGGNYEQYF. The CDR3 coding sequence is TGTGCCAGCTCCCAAACTAGCGGGGGAAACTACGAGCAGTACTTC.

V usage is TRBV5-1 and J usage is TRBJ2-1; D unresolved. Germline-derived CDR1 and CDR2 are SGHRS and YFSETQ. Between the trimmed V and J ends, which lost 4 bases and 2 bases, there was a span of 13 bases. The CDR3 covers 15 residues. In DNA form, the CDR3 reads TGCGCCAGCAGCCAATTAGCCGAGGCCTACAATGAGCAGTTCTTC. Encoded protein: CASSQLAEAYNEQFF.